The rows below give T cell receptor beta chains drawn from one sample of a study of cytomegalovirus exposure and HLA in healthy donors. Clones were sequenced by immunoSEQ multiplex PCR, and TCRdb holds only the in-frame ones, with some missing. The sample shows 80,000 to 130,000 clones, more than 75% of them seen only once. Source material: PBMCs. Receptors originate from a woman aged 50 to 60 in good health and CMV-seropositive. Both conserved end residues are part of each CDR3. The order of the fields is D gene, V gene, clone size, J gene, CDR3 protein, CDR3 DNA. A D gene is named only where the DNA matches it firmly. A row's size may be missing; if present it is once, few, many or a size class.

>NA|TRBV14|once|TRBJ1-1
CASSPLGAGFTEAFF
TGTGCCAGCAGCCCTCTAGGGGCAGGGTTCACTGAAGCTTTCTTT
>TRBD1|TRBV7-8|NA|TRBJ1-1
CASSLGRDREAFF
TGTGCCAGCAGCTTAGGTCGGGACAGGGAAGCTTTCTTT
>TRBD1|TRBV29-1|NA|TRBJ1-2
CSVASGTGGSYGYTF
TGCAGCGTTGCTTCCGGGACAGGGGGGTCCTACGGCTACACCTTC
>NA|TRBV7-9|NA|TRBJ2-3
CASSTQTGRSTDTQYF
TGTGCCAGCAGCACCCAAACAGGGAGAAGCACAGATACGCAGTATTTT
>TRBD1|TRBV5-1|once|TRBJ1-5
CASAPGQGLLGQPQHF
TGCGCCAGCGCCCCGGGACAGGGATTATTGGGCCAGCCCCAGCATTTT
>NA|TRBV7-9|NA|TRBJ1-3
CASTYNPNRSGNTIYF
TGTGCCAGCACCTATAACCCGAACCGCTCTGGAAACACCATATATTTT
>TRBD1|TRBV7-9|few|TRBJ1-2
CSSSLAAGGNYGYTF
TGTTCCAGCAGCTTAGCGGCAGGGGGCAACTATGGCTACACCTTC
>NA|TRBV5-5|NA|TRBJ1-1
CASSLGQGPITEAFF
TGTGCCAGCAGCTTGGGGCAGGGTCCCATCACTGAAGCTTTCTTT
>NA|TRBV19|NA|TRBJ1-5
CASSMRGQGQPQHF
TGTGCCAGTAGTATGCGGGGGCAAGGTCAGCCCCAGCATTTT
>TRBD1|TRBV6-1|NA|TRBJ2-1
CASSEGTAAYNEQFF
TGTGCCAGCAGTGAGGGGACAGCAGCCTACAATGAGCAGTTCTTC
>TRBD1|TRBV10-3|NA|TRBJ2-1
CAISERGQNNEQFF
TGTGCCATCTCCGAAAGGGGACAGAACAATGAGCAGTTCTTC
>TRBD2|TRBV7-3|few|TRBJ2-1
CASSSRGGLIDEQFF
TGTGCCAGCAGCTCCCGGGGGGGATTGATCGATGAGCAGTTCTTC
>NA|TRBV7-9|NA|TRBJ1-3
CASSLDVGGRRNTIYF
TGTGCCAGCAGCTTAGACGTAGGGGGACGCCGAAACACCATATATTTT
>NA|TRBV5-6|NA|TRBJ1-2
CASSLAEVGNYGYTF
TGTGCCAGCAGCTTGGCGGAGGTTGGTAACTATGGCTACACCTTC
>TRBD1|TRBV6-6|NA|TRBJ1-5
CASSNRDRGRNQPQHF
TGTGCCAGCAGTAACCGGGACAGGGGGCGGAATCAGCCCCAGCATTTT
>NA|TRBV6-1|NA|TRBJ2-1
CASSATQGQYNEQFF
TGTGCCAGCAGTGCTACACAGGGCCAATACAATGAGCAGTTCTTC